The rows below give T cell receptor beta chains drawn from one sample of a study of cytomegalovirus exposure and HLA in healthy donors. Generated by immunoSEQ multiplex PCR, the TCRdb table keeps only in-frame clones and is missing some. Here the sample spans 150,000 to 200,000 clones, 79% being singletons. Input material: PBMCs. These receptors were collected from a woman between 45 and 60 years old in good health and CMV-seronegative. The CDR3 runs from the conserved cysteine through the conserved F or W. Fields, in order: V gene, CDR3 protein.

TRBV6-1,CASSSRTPTGYTF
TRBV19,CASSLQGENTEAFF
TRBV5-1,CASSLSTGVLGYTF
TRBV11-2,CASSAYPGHRTEAFF
TRBV18,CASSPGQGFNEQFF
TRBV28,CASSSLAGLSYNEQFF
TRBV7-9,CASSSDRANTIYF
TRBV5-1,CASSLGTGNNQPQHF
TRBV6-5,CASRVPGGGRNEQFF
TRBV29-1,CSASRDSYEQYF
TRBV5-1,CASSLDGSSYNSPLHF
TRBV6-5,CASSYRGVYGYTF
TRBV2,CASGWKLAGESTDTQYF
TRBV6-5,CASRTTGVSNQPQHF
TRBV5-1,CASSTGRAGGTGNTIYF
TRBV27,CASSLVRDNEQFF
TRBV4-3,CASSQEHRGSNGYTF
TRBV19,CASSIRLAGNEQFF
TRBV30,CAWSVRGNTEAFF
TRBV5-1,CASSLVDSKRTDTQYF
TRBV29-1,CSVTKTPNSPLHF
TRBV4-2,CASSQDRGQGIFGDTQYF
TRBV2,CASTGTDSPLHF
TRBV4-3,CASSQDMASNEQFF
TRBV5-8,CASSLGASSGNTIYF
TRBV18,CASSPAGSEQYF
TRBV11-2,CASSLDRDRGRRNEQFF
TRBV19,CASSMRSHEQYF
TRBV14,CASSQGRTYEQYF